The 14 T cell receptor beta chains in this list originate from one sample, sequenced in a study of T cell responses to AZD1222 COVID-19 vaccine. Profiled with immunoSEQ multiplex PCR; TCRdb holds only in-frame clones, not every one. Counted here are about 120,000 clones, over 70% occurring once; the ten biggest clones make up over 5.5%. The source material was peripheral blood, sampled on day 0 of AZD1222 vaccination. The receptors derive from an adult in good health.

The chain employs TRBV5-4 and TRBJ1-2; D possibly corresponds to TRBD1 (5 bases). Germline V gives CDR1 SGHNT, CDR2 YYREEE (reference sequence). The CDR3 has 12 amino acids. V shed 10 bases and J shed 3 bases, with 13 bases lying between them. This chain's CDR3 is CAYWGGYYGYTF. CDR3 nucleotides: TGTGCCTATTGGGGGGGGTACTATGGCTACACCTTC.

This chain uses TRBV6-2 or TRBV6-3 with TRBJ2-6; tentative D call: TRBD2 (5 bases). The V gene lost 2 bases and the J gene lost 4 bases, with 9 bases spanning the gap. This CDR3 has 15 residues. The germline V gene has CDR1 MNHEY and CDR2 SVGEGT. CDR3 nucleotide sequence: TGTGCCAGCAGTTACGAGGGTACGGGGGCCAACGTCCTGACTTTC. As protein: CASSYEGTGANVLTF.

V is TRBV7-9 and J is TRBJ2-7; tentatively, D is TRBD1 or TRBD2 (5 bases each). CDR3 length: 14 amino acids. Deletions cut 5 bases from V and 3 bases from J, with 14 bases between. CDR1 is SEHNR and CDR2 is FQNEAQ in the germline V gene (reference sequence). CDR3 in DNA: TGTGCCAGCAGCCCACCGGGACGGAACTACGAGCAGTACTTC. It yields the protein CASSPPGRNYEQYF.

This chain joins TRBV27 and TRBJ2-2; TRBD1 agrees at 12 bases. Germline CDR1 and CDR2: MNHEY and SMNVEV (reference sequence). V was clipped by 5 bases and J by 7 bases; unmatched bases: 8. This CDR3 region has 16 residues. CDR3 nucleotides: TGTGCCAGCAGTCCCGGGACAGGGGGCCATAGCGGGGAGCTGTTTTTT. Protein sequence: CASSPGTGGHSGELFF.

The V call is TRBV2, the J call TRBJ2-7; the D call may be TRBD1 or TRBD2 (5 bases each). In germline, CDR1 is SNHLY, CDR2 FYNNEI. This CDR3 has 14 residues. V lost 6 bases, J lost 1 base, and 13 bases lay in between. The CDR3, as DNA: TGTGCCAGCAGGGAACCGGGACCGTCCTACGAGCAGTACTTC. Translated: CASREPGPSYEQYF. The entire variable domain, with the rest obtained from reference TRBV2 and TRBJ2-7, is as follows: EPEVTQTPSHQVTQMGQEVILRCVPISNHLYFYWYRQILGQKVEFLVSFYNNEISEKSEIFDDQFSVERPDGSNFTLKIRSTKLEDSAMYFCASREPGPSYEQYFGPGTRLTVT.

The chain employs TRBV30 and TRBJ1-1, with D perhaps matching TRBD1 (5 bases). V was cut by 3 bases and J by 2 bases, with 10 bases left in between. Germline lookup yields CDR1 GTSNPN and CDR2 SVGIG (reference sequence). The CDR3 is made up of 13 amino acids. The CDR3 sequence: CAWRTGGNTEAFF. Written as DNA, the CDR3 is TGTGCCTGGAGAACAGGCGGTAACACTGAAGCTTTCTTT.

This clone was seen a single time. The CDR3 region has the DNA TGTGCCAGCAGTTACTCCGTGATTACAGGGTGGAATCAGCCCCAGCATTTT. This gives the protein CASSYSVITGWNQPQHF. The chain joins TRBV6-2 or TRBV6-3 to TRBJ1-5; tentatively, D is TRBD1 (6 bases). V lost 0 bases to trimming and J lost 4 bases, with 16 bases between them. The CDR3 is 17 amino acids. Per germline, CDR1 MNHEY and CDR2 SVGEGT.

V is TRBV13 and J is TRBJ1-2; 12 bases fit TRBD1. Unmatched junction bases numbered 5, after V lost 5 bases and J lost 1 base. CDR3 length: 16 residues. Germline CDR1 is PRHDT and CDR2 is FYEKMQ (reference sequence). CDR3 in DNA: TGTGCCAGCAGCCTGGGACAGGGGGCGAATAACTATGGCTACACCTTC. Its protein is CASSLGQGANNYGYTF.

The chain recombines TRBV5-6 with TRBJ1-5; no clear D. The CDR3 consists of 14 residues. Deletions cut 2 bases from V and 4 bases from J, with 10 bases between. The germline V gene has CDR1 SGHDT and CDR2 YYEEEE. The CDR3 loop reads CASSLRGFNQPQHF. CDR3 nucleotide sequence: TGTGCCAGCAGCTTACGGGGATTTAATCAGCCCCAGCATTTT.

The rearrangement uses TRBV7-9 and TRBJ1-2; the match to TRBD1 covers 9 bases. V lost 1 base, J lost 6 bases, and 0 bases stayed unmatched. CDR3 length: 13 residues. Looked up from germline, CDR1 is SEHNR and CDR2 is FQNEAQ (reference sequence). The CDR3 DNA reads as TGTGCCAGCAGCTTAGGGACAGGGGATGGCTACACCTTC. As protein: CASSLGTGDGYTF.

V is TRBV4-1 and J is TRBJ1-2; D perhaps matches TRBD1 (6 bases). V was trimmed by 4 bases and J by 7 bases, leaving 25 bases between them. Germline CDR1 and CDR2: MGHRA and YSYEKL. The CDR3 is made up of 17 amino acids. CDR3 in amino acids: CASSRELSRMRGSGYTF. CDR3 bases: TGCGCCAGCAGCCGAGAACTCTCTAGGATGAGGGGGTCTGGCTACACCTTC.

DNA for the CDR3: TGTGCCAGCAGCAAAGGGTGCTGTAATCAGCCCCAGCATTTT. This gives the protein CASSKGCCNQPQHF. V is TRBV21-1 and J is TRBJ1-5. TRBV21-1 constitutes a pseudogene. The CDR3 consists of 14 residues.

This CDR3 is CASSRQNNQPQHF. CDR3 DNA: TGTGCCAGCAGCAGACAGAACAATCAGCCCCAGCATTTT. V usage is TRBV3-1 (or the pseudogene TRBV3-2) and J usage is TRBJ1-5; possible D gene TRBD1, 5 bases. The CDR3 runs 13 residues. CDR1 is LGHDT, CDR2 YNNKEL, per germline (reference sequence). V was cut by 5 bases and J by 3 bases, with 8 bases left in between.

The chain carries TRBV5-1 and TRBJ2-6; D remains ambiguous. The CDR3 sequence is 14 residues long. The V gene lost 4 bases and the J gene lost 7 bases, with 12 bases spanning the gap. CDR1 is SGHRS and CDR2 is YFSETQ in the germline V gene. Here the CDR3 DNA reads TGCGCCAGCAGCCTGGCTTTCTTAGCCAACGTCCTGACTTTC. Translated, it gives CASSLAFLANVLTF.